The clone carrying this T cell receptor (beta chain) was seen at least ten times. Its matching antigen is unknown. The sample belongs to a study of T-cell reconstitution after alpha-beta-depleted transplantation in children. The CDR3 extends over 14 amino acids. Per germline, CDR1 SQVTM and CDR2 ANQGSEA. Unmatched junction bases numbered 7, after V lost 3 bases and J lost 3 bases. Points from the study as a whole: Reported findings indicate that, about two months after transplant, alpha-beta T cells came from several hundred expanded clones, which were derived from non-depleted graft cells.

Using unique molecular identifiers, the investigators prepared the TCRbeta library. Each CDR3 protein is one row after TCRdb ran MiXCR on the PCR reads. The sample includes some 550,000 distinct CDR3 sequences, more than 20% of them seen just once. This chain uses TRBV29-1 with TRBJ1-1; 7 bases agree with TRBD1. This receptor was taken from a boy under two years old who had a stem cell transplant for acute myeloid leukemia, so the T cells may come from the graft donor. The sample in question was PBMCs, mostly from graft donor cells, obtained 360 days after TCRalphabeta/CD19-depleted stem cell transplant. The CDR3 protein is CSVDQDRDDTEAFF. CDR3 DNA: TGCAGCGTTGACCAAGACAGGGACGACACTGAAGCTTTCTTT.